This T cell receptor beta chain was found in a study of cytomegalovirus exposure and HLA in healthy donors. Whole-study results and caveats: Earlier findings revealed that most TCR beta V segments proved productive either about 87% or about 30% of the time. Later analysis demonstrated an association between a missense DCLRE1C variant and TCR beta V- and J-gene trimming. TCR beta sequences reportedly predicted most subjects' HLA-A and HLA-B alleles accurately.

With 60 Vbeta and 13 Jbeta primers, the PCR was carried out. Assay used: immunoSEQ multiplex PCR; TCRdb lists only in-frame clones, some missing. The sample records 150,000 to 200,000 clones, 70% to 85% being singletons. This clone was detected only a few times. No antigen is known for it. Per the germline V gene, CDR1 is SGDLS and CDR2 is YYNGEE. V lost 0 bases to trimming and J lost 5 bases, with 15 bases between them. The CDR3 totals 15 residues. The material sequenced was PBMCs. The chain uses TRBV9 and TRBJ2-7; weak D call: TRBD2 (6 bases). The clonotype was recovered from a woman aged 25 to 39 in good health and CMV-seropositive. This CDR3 reads CASSVAPGEVHEQYF. In DNA form, the CDR3 reads TGTGCCAGCAGCGTAGCACCGGGAGAGGTCCACGAGCAGTACTTC.